The rows below give T cell receptor beta chains drawn from one sample of a study of blood T cell repertoires in COVID-19. Generated by immunoSEQ multiplex PCR, the TCRdb table keeps only in-frame clones and is missing some. The sample shows about 140,000 clones, approximately 88% of them seen only once. The specimen was peripheral blood. These receptors were collected from a man between 65 and 79 years old with acute or convalescent COVID-19. Each CDR3 is given with its conserved first and last residue. The order of the fields is CDR3 DNA, CDR3 protein, clone size, J gene, D gene, V gene. A D gene is named only where the DNA matches it firmly. Size is omitted from some rows. Given values are once, few, many or a class for expanded clones.

cdr3_nt: TGTGCCATCAGTGAGTTCTCTTATCAGCCCCAGCATTTT
cdr3_aa: CAISEFSYQPQHF
clone_size: few
j_call: TRBJ1-5
d_call: .
v_call: TRBV10-3

cdr3_nt: TGTGCCAGCAGTCTAACAGGGCATCAGCCCCAGCATTTT
cdr3_aa: CASSLTGHQPQHF
clone_size: .
j_call: TRBJ1-5
d_call: .
v_call: TRBV28

cdr3_nt: TGTGCCAGCAGCTTGGTAGGGTTGGGACATCCGGATTCACCCCTCCACTTT
cdr3_aa: CASSLVGLGHPDSPLHF
clone_size: .
j_call: TRBJ1-6
d_call: .
v_call: TRBV5-6

cdr3_nt: TGTGCCAGCAGCTTATGGGGCAGGGGAGAAGCTTTCTTT
cdr3_aa: CASSLWGRGEAFF
clone_size: .
j_call: TRBJ1-1
d_call: .
v_call: TRBV11-3

cdr3_nt: TGTGCCAGCAGCTTAGCGGTGGGCGAGCTGTTTTTT
cdr3_aa: CASSLAVGELFF
clone_size: .
j_call: TRBJ2-2
d_call: .
v_call: TRBV7-9

cdr3_nt: TGTGCCAGCAGCCAGTCTACCTCTGGAAACACCATATATTTT
cdr3_aa: CASSQSTSGNTIYF
clone_size: few
j_call: TRBJ1-3
d_call: .
v_call: TRBV3-1/TRBV3-2

cdr3_nt: TGTGCCAGCACCCTTATACAGTCCCCGAACTATGGCTACACCTTC
cdr3_aa: CASTLIQSPNYGYTF
clone_size: .
j_call: TRBJ1-2
d_call: .
v_call: TRBV6-5

cdr3_nt: TGCAGTGCTAGTCAGGGGCCTAACTATGGCTACACCTTC
cdr3_aa: CSASQGPNYGYTF
clone_size: .
j_call: TRBJ1-2
d_call: .
v_call: TRBV20-1

cdr3_nt: TGTGCCAGCAGTTACCTGGGACAGGGATCCTACGAGCAGTACTTC
cdr3_aa: CASSYLGQGSYEQYF
clone_size: .
j_call: TRBJ2-7
d_call: TRBD1
v_call: TRBV28

cdr3_nt: TGTGCCATCAGTGCACAGGGCTACGAGCAGTACTTC
cdr3_aa: CAISAQGYEQYF
clone_size: .
j_call: TRBJ2-7
d_call: .
v_call: TRBV10-3

cdr3_nt: TGTGCCAGCTCACCACCGGAGGGGGCGCGGGAGAACACTGAAGCTTTCTTT
cdr3_aa: CASSPPEGARENTEAFF
clone_size: once
j_call: TRBJ1-1
d_call: TRBD1
v_call: TRBV18

cdr3_nt: TGTGCCAGCAGCCTCGGGGGGTGGGATGAAAAACTGTTTTTT
cdr3_aa: CASSLGGWDEKLFF
clone_size: .
j_call: TRBJ1-4
d_call: .
v_call: TRBV7-2

cdr3_nt: TGCAGTGCTAGTCGCTCAGGGAGGAAGGGGAGCTATGGCTACACCTTC
cdr3_aa: CSASRSGRKGSYGYTF
clone_size: .
j_call: TRBJ1-2
d_call: .
v_call: TRBV20-1

cdr3_nt: TGTGCCAGCAGCTTGGGCGCTTATAGCAATCAGCCCCAGCATTTT
cdr3_aa: CASSLGAYSNQPQHF
clone_size: .
j_call: TRBJ1-5
d_call: .
v_call: TRBV7-9

cdr3_nt: TGTGCCAGCAGCCCAGGGACAGACAACTATGGCTACACCTTC
cdr3_aa: CASSPGTDNYGYTF
clone_size: .
j_call: TRBJ1-2
d_call: TRBD1
v_call: TRBV3-1/TRBV3-2

cdr3_nt: TGTGCCAGCACTCCAACCCTCGGGGGGAACACTGAAGCTTTCTTT
cdr3_aa: CASTPTLGGNTEAFF
clone_size: .
j_call: TRBJ1-1
d_call: .
v_call: TRBV7-2

cdr3_nt: TGTGCCAGCAGTGATCGGACAGGGTTGACAGATACGCAGTATTTT
cdr3_aa: CASSDRTGLTDTQYF
clone_size: .
j_call: TRBJ2-3
d_call: TRBD1
v_call: TRBV2

cdr3_nt: TGTGCCAGCAGCCAGACAGTAGATCAGCCCCAGCATTTT
cdr3_aa: CASSQTVDQPQHF
clone_size: .
j_call: TRBJ1-5
d_call: .
v_call: TRBV3-1/TRBV3-2

cdr3_nt: TGTGCCAGCAGCTTAGAGGTGGGCTCCGGGGCCAACGTCCTGACTTTC
cdr3_aa: CASSLEVGSGANVLTF
clone_size: .
j_call: TRBJ2-6
d_call: .
v_call: TRBV7-2

cdr3_nt: TGTGCCAGCAGTGAGGGGGGGCACTACAATGAGCAGTTCTTC
cdr3_aa: CASSEGGHYNEQFF
clone_size: .
j_call: TRBJ2-1
d_call: .
v_call: TRBV2

cdr3_nt: TGTGCCAGCAGTGAGCAGGACAGGGGGATTACTAATGAAAAACTGTTTTTT
cdr3_aa: CASSEQDRGITNEKLFF
clone_size: .
j_call: TRBJ1-4
d_call: TRBD1
v_call: TRBV25-1

cdr3_nt: TGTGCCAGCAGCCCGCCGGAGGGTAGTAGCACCGGGGAGCTGTTTTTT
cdr3_aa: CASSPPEGSSTGELFF
clone_size: .
j_call: TRBJ2-2
d_call: .
v_call: TRBV11-1

cdr3_nt: TGTGCCAGCAGCTTATTAGCGGGAGTAGGTGAGCAGTACTTC
cdr3_aa: CASSLLAGVGEQYF
clone_size: .
j_call: TRBJ2-7
d_call: TRBD2
v_call: TRBV7-9

cdr3_nt: TGTGCCAGCAGCCCAACAGGGGCAACAACTGAAGCTTTCTTT
cdr3_aa: CASSPTGATTEAFF
clone_size: once
j_call: TRBJ1-1
d_call: TRBD1
v_call: TRBV13

cdr3_nt: TGTGCCAGCAGGGGTCCGGGACAAAACTACGAGCAGTACTTC
cdr3_aa: CASRGPGQNYEQYF
clone_size: .
j_call: TRBJ2-7
d_call: .
v_call: TRBV6-6

cdr3_nt: TGTGCCAGCATGGGGGACAGCCCTATATACGGAGCTTTCTTT
cdr3_aa: CASMGDSPIYGAFF
clone_size: .
j_call: TRBJ1-1
d_call: TRBD1
v_call: TRBV2

cdr3_nt: TGTGCCAGCAGATATAGGGAGGACACTGAAGCTTTCTTT
cdr3_aa: CASRYREDTEAFF
clone_size: .
j_call: TRBJ1-1
d_call: .
v_call: TRBV6-4

cdr3_nt: TGTGCCAGCAGTGAACCCCTCGGGACAGGGCAACACACCGGGGAGCTGTTTTTT
cdr3_aa: CASSEPLGTGQHTGELFF
clone_size: .
j_call: TRBJ2-2
d_call: TRBD1
v_call: TRBV6-1

cdr3_nt: TGCGCCAGCAGACTTCGGGACGGGAGGCAGTTCTTC
cdr3_aa: CASRLRDGRQFF
clone_size: .
j_call: TRBJ2-1
d_call: .
v_call: TRBV4-1

cdr3_nt: TGTGCCTGGGGCAATACAGGGCCCGGGGAGCTGTTTTTT
cdr3_aa: CAWGNTGPGELFF
clone_size: .
j_call: TRBJ2-2
d_call: .
v_call: TRBV30

cdr3_nt: TGTGCCAGCAGCTCGAGACAGGGGCGGGCGGGCTACACCTTC
cdr3_aa: CASSSRQGRAGYTF
clone_size: .
j_call: TRBJ1-2
d_call: TRBD1
v_call: TRBV7-2

cdr3_nt: TGTGCCAGCAGCCTGTCACAGGGAGGGACCGGGGAGCTGTTTTTT
cdr3_aa: CASSLSQGGTGELFF
clone_size: .
j_call: TRBJ2-2
d_call: .
v_call: TRBV5-4

cdr3_nt: TGCGCCAGCAGCTTGGCCGGGACAGGGGAACCTTTTTCCACTGAAGCTTTCTTT
cdr3_aa: CASSLAGTGEPFSTEAFF
clone_size: .
j_call: TRBJ1-1
d_call: TRBD1
v_call: TRBV5-1

cdr3_nt: TGTGCCAGCAGCCAAGGTGCGGCAGGGGACCTTTGGTATTTT
cdr3_aa: CASSQGAAGDLWYF
clone_size: .
j_call: TRBJ2-3
d_call: .
v_call: TRBV3-1/TRBV3-2

cdr3_nt: TGTGCCAGTAGTGAAACCGGGACAGGGATCTACGAGCAGTACTTC
cdr3_aa: CASSETGTGIYEQYF
clone_size: .
j_call: TRBJ2-7
d_call: TRBD1
v_call: TRBV19

cdr3_nt: TGCGCCAGCAGCTCCAACGGACTAGCCTACGAGCAGTACTTC
cdr3_aa: CASSSNGLAYEQYF
clone_size: .
j_call: TRBJ2-7
d_call: TRBD2
v_call: TRBV5-1

cdr3_nt: TGTGCCAGCAGCAAGACAGGAGGAACTAATGAAAAACTGTTTTTT
cdr3_aa: CASSKTGGTNEKLFF
clone_size: .
j_call: TRBJ1-4
d_call: .
v_call: TRBV7-3

cdr3_nt: TGCAGCGTTCTTAGTCCCGGGACAGCCTATGGCTACACCTTC
cdr3_aa: CSVLSPGTAYGYTF
clone_size: .
j_call: TRBJ1-2
d_call: TRBD1
v_call: TRBV29-1

cdr3_nt: TGTGCCAGCAGCCGCAGGGGAACTATTCAGCCCCAGCATTTT
cdr3_aa: CASSRRGTIQPQHF
clone_size: once
j_call: TRBJ1-5
d_call: .
v_call: TRBV5-6

cdr3_nt: TGTGCCAGCTCACCACAAGACAGTAGCAATCAGCCCCAGCATTTT
cdr3_aa: CASSPQDSSNQPQHF
clone_size: .
j_call: TRBJ1-5
d_call: .
v_call: TRBV18

cdr3_nt: TGTGCCAGCAGCACGGACCCGAGGGACTATGGCTACACCTTC
cdr3_aa: CASSTDPRDYGYTF
clone_size: .
j_call: TRBJ1-2
d_call: .
v_call: TRBV6-5

cdr3_nt: TGTGCCAGCAGCTTTCAGGGAAACTACGAGCAGTACTTC
cdr3_aa: CASSFQGNYEQYF
clone_size: few
j_call: TRBJ2-7
d_call: .
v_call: TRBV5-4

cdr3_nt: TGCGCCAGCAGCTTGGAGGGACAGGAAGGCTACACCTTC
cdr3_aa: CASSLEGQEGYTF
clone_size: .
j_call: TRBJ1-2
d_call: TRBD1
v_call: TRBV5-1

cdr3_nt: TGTGCCAGCAGGTATGAACAGGGCGTCACTGAAGCTTTCTTT
cdr3_aa: CASRYEQGVTEAFF
clone_size: .
j_call: TRBJ1-1
d_call: .
v_call: TRBV6-5

cdr3_nt: TGTGCCAGCCAACAGGGGGACTATGGCTACACCTTC
cdr3_aa: CASQQGDYGYTF
clone_size: .
j_call: TRBJ1-2
d_call: TRBD1
v_call: TRBV19